This TCR beta chain was documented in a study of Tregs in tolerant kidney transplant recipients. Findings and limits, study-wide: Findings come from small patient numbers and require larger validation. No direct test of biological reproducibility was done here.

Comments on this clone: Its antigen is not known.

Germline assignment: CDR1 SGHRS and CDR2 YFSETQ. Trimming pared 0 bases from V and 0 bases from J, leaving 12 bases between. CDR3 length: 16 residues. The method was immunoSEQ multiplex PCR; TCRdb's version includes in-frame clones alone and lacks a portion of them. The sample lists roughly 250,000 clones, more than 65% seen once, with about 0.58% in the top ten. The TCR comes from a human donor in good health. The material sequenced was CD4+ T cells from blood. This chain links TRBV5-1 with TRBJ1-2; D is uncertain. The DNA for the CDR3 is TGCGCCAGCAGCTTGGGCCTCAGATGGGCTAACTATGGCTACACCTTC. Encoded protein: CASSLGLRWANYGYTF. Filled out from reference TRBV5-1 and TRBJ1-2, the complete variable domain reads KAGVTQTPRYLIKTRGQQVTLSCSPISGHRSVSWYQQTPGQGLQFLFEYFSETQRNKGNFPGRFSGRQFSNSRSEMNVSTLELGDSALYLCASSLGLRWANYGYTFGSGTRLTVV.